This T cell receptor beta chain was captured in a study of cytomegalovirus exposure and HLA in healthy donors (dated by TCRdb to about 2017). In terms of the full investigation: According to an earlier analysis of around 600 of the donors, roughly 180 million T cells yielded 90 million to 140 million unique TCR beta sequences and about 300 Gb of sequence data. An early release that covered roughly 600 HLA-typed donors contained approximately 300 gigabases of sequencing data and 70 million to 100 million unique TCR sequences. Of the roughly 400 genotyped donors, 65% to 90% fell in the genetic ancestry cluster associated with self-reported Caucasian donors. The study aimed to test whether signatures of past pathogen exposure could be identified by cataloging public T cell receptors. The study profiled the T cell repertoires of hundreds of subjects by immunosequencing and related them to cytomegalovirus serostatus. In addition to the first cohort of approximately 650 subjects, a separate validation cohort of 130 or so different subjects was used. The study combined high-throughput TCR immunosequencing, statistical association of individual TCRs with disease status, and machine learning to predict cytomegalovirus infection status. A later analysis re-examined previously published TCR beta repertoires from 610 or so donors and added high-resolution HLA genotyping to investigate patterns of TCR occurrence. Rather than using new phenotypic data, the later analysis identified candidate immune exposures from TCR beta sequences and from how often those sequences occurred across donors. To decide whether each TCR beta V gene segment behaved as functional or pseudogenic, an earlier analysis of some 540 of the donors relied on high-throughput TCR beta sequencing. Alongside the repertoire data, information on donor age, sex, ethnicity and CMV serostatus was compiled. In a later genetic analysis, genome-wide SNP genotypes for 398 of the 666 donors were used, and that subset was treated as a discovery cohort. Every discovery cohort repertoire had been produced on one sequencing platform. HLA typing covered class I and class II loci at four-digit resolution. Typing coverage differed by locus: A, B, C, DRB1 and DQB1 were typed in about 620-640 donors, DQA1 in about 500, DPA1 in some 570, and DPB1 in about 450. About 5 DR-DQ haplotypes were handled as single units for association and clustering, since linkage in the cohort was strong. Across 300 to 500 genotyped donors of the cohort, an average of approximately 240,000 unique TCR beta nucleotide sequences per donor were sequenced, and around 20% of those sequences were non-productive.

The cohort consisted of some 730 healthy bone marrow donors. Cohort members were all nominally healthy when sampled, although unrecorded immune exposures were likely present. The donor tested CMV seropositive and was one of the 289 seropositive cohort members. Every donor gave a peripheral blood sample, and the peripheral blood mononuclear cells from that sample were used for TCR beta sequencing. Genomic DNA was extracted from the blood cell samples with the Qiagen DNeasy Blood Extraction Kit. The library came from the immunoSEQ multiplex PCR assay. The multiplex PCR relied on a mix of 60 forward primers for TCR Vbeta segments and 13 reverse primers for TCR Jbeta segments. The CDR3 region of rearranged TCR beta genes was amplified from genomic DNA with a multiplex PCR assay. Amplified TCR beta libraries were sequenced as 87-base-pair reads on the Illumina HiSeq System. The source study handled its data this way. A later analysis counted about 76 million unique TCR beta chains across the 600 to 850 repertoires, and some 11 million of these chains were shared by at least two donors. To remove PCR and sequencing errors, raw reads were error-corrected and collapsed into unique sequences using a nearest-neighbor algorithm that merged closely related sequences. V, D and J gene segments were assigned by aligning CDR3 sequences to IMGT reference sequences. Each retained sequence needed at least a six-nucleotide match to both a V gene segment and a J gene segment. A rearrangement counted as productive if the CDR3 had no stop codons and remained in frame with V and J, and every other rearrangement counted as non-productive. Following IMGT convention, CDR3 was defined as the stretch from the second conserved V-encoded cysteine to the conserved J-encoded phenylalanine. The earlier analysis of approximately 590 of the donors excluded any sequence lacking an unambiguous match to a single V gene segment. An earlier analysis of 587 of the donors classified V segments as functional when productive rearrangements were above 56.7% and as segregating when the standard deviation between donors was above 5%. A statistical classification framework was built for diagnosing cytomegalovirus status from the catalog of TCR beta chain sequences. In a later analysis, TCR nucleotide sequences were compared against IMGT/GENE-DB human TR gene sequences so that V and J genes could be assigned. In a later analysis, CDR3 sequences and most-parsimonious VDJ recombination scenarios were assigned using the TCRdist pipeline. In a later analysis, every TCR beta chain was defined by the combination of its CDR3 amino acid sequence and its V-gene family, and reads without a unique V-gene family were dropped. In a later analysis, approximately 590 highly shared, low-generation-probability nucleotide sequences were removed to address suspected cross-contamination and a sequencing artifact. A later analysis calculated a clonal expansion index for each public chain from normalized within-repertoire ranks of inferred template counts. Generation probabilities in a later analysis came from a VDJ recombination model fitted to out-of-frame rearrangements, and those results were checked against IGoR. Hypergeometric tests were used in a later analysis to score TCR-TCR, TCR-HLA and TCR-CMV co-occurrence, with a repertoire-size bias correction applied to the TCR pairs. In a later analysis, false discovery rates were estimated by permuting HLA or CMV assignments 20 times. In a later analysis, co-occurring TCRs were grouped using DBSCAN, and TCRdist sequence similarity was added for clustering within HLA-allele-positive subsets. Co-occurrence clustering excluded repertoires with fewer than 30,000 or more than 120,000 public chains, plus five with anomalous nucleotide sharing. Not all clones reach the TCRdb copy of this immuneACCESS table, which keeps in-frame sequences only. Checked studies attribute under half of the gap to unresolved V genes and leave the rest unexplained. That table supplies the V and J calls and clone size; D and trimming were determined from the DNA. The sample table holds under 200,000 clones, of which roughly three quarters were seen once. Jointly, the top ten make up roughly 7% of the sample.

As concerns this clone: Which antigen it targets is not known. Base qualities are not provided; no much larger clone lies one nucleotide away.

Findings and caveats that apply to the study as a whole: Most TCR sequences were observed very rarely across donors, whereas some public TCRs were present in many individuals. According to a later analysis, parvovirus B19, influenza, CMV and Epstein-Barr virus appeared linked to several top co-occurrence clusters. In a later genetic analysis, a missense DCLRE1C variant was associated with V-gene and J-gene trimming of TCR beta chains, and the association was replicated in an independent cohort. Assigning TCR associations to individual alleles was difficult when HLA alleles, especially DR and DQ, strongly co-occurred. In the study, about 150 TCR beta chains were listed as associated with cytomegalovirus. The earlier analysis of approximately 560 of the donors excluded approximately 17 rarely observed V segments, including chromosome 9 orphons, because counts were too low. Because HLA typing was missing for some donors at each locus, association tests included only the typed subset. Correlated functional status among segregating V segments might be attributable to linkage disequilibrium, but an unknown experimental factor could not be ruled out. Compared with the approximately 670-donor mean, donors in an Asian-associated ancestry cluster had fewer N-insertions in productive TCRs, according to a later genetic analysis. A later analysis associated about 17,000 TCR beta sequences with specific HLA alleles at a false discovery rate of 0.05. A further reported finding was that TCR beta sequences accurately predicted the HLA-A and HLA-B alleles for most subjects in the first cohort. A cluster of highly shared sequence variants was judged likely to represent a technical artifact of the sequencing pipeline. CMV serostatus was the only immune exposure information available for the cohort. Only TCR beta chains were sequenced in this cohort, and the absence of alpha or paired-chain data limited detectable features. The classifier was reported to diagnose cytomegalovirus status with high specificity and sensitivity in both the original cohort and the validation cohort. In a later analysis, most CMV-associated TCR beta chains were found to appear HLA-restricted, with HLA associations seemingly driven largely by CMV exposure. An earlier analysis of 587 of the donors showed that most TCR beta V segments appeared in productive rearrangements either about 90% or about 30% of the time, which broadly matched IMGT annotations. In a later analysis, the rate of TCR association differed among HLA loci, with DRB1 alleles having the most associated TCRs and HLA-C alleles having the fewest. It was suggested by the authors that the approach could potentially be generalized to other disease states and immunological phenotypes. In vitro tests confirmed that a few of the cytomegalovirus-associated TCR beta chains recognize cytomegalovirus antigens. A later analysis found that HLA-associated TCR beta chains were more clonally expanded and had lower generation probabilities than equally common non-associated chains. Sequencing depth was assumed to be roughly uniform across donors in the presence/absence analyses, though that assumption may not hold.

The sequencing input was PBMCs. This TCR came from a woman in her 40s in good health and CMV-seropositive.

In nucleotides, the sequence is TGTGCCAGCAGCTTGGTGCAGGGGTATGGCTACACCTTC. This yields the protein CASSLVQGYGYTF. The chain employs TRBV5-8 and TRBJ1-2; the D region possibly corresponds to TRBD1 (6 bases align). V is shortened by 0 bases, J by 5 bases, and the region joining them spans 8 bases. The CDR3 holds 13 amino acids from the cysteine to the phenylalanine. The DNA shown is the 39-base CDR3, in frame from base 1. Sequences SGHTS (CDR1) and YDEGEE (CDR2) are obtained from the germline V gene. Supplemented by the reference TRBV5-8 and TRBJ1-2 proteins around the CDR3, the complete variable domain is EAGVTQSPTHLIKTRGQQATLRCSPISGHTSVYWYQQALGLGLQFLLWYDEGEERNRGNFPPRFSGRQFPNYSSELNVNALELEDSALYLCASSLVQGYGYTFGSGTRLTVV.